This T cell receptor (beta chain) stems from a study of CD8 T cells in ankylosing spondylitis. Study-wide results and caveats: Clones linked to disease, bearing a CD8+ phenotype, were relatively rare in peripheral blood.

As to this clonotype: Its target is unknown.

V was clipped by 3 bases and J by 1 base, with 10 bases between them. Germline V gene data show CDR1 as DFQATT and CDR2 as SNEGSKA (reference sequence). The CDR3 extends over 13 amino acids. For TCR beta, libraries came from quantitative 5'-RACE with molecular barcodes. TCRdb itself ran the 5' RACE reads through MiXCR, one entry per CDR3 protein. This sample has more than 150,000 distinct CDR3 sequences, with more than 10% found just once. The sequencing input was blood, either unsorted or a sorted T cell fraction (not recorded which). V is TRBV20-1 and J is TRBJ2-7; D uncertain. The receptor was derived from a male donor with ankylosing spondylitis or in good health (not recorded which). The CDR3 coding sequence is TGCAGTGCTAGGGGGTGGCCATCCTACGAGCAGTACTTC. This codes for CSARGWPSYEQYF.